This is a list of T cell receptor beta chains from one sample in a study of blood T cells in healthy people across ages. TCRdb recomputed calls from the 5' RACE reads with MiXCR, one row per CDR3 protein. Among hundreds of thousands of distinct CDR3 sequences listed, around a quarter were seen once. These data also featured in a second study, about T cells of mothers and their children.

Material for sequencing was blood. Source of these receptors: a boy under 18 in good health. CDR3s include the opening cysteine and the closing phenylalanine or tryptophan. Fields, in order: J gene, V gene, D gene, clone size, CDR3 DNA, CDR3 protein. The D gene is left open where the match is weak. Clone size appears in some rows only: once, few, many, or a class for an expanded clone.

TRBJ2-7	TRBV12-3/TRBV12-4	-	few	TGTGCCAGCAGTTCCCCAGGGGTAGTGTTCTACGAGCAGTACTTC	CASSSPGVVFYEQYF
TRBJ2-1	TRBV5-1	-	few	TGCGCCAGCAGCTTGGTACGGGAGCCCTACAATGAGCAGTTCTTC	CASSLVREPYNEQFF
TRBJ2-7	TRBV4-2	TRBD2	-	TGTGCCAGCAGCCATGAGGCTAGCGGGAGTTCCGAGCAGTACTTC	CASSHEASGSSEQYF
TRBJ2-1	TRBV3-1	-	-	TGTGCCAGCAGCCAGGATACGACTAAGCAGTTCTTC	CASSQDTTKQFF
TRBJ1-6	TRBV27	-	-	TGTGCCAGCAGTTTAAGGGGCAGAGTTTCACCCCTCCACTTT	CASSLRGRVSPLHF
TRBJ2-7	TRBV20-1	TRBD2	few	TGCAGTGCTAGAGATTTCGGGCAAGCGGGGGGCCTCTACGAGCAGTACTTC	CSARDFGQAGGLYEQYF
TRBJ2-7	TRBV12-3/TRBV12-4	-	-	TGTGCCAGCAGTCCCCCGGGACACGAGGGATTTTACGAGCAGTACTTC	CASSPPGHEGFYEQYF
TRBJ2-1	TRBV5-1	TRBD2	few	TGCGCCAGCAACAGGGGCGGGAGGGGGCAGTTCTTC	CASNRGGRGQFF
TRBJ2-1	TRBV20-1	TRBD1	-	TGCAGTGCTAGAGGCCGACAGGGCTATGAGCAGTTCTTC	CSARGRQGYEQFF
TRBJ2-3	TRBV5-1	TRBD1	-	TGCGCCAGCAGCTTGGGGGACAGGACCACAGATACGCAGTATTTT	CASSLGDRTTDTQYF
TRBJ2-7	TRBV3-1	-	-	TGTGCCAGCAGCCAAGCAAGGACAAGCTCCTACGAGCAGTACTTC	CASSQARTSSYEQYF
TRBJ1-4	TRBV11-2	-	few	TGTGCCAGCAGCTTAGAGCCCATTCCGGGACAAACTAATGAAAAACTGTTTTTT	CASSLEPIPGQTNEKLFF
TRBJ2-4	TRBV20-1	-	-	TGCAGTGCTTTCCCAGGGGGGGGGCGGATCGTAAACATTCAGTACTTC	CSAFPGGGRIVNIQYF
TRBJ1-2	TRBV28	TRBD1	-	TGTGCCAGTGGAGGGGGCACAGATGGCTACACCTTC	CASGGGTDGYTF
TRBJ2-1	TRBV5-5	-	-	TGTGCCAGCAGCGCCACCCGCTCTGGGGGAAGAGGTTACAATGAGCAGTTCTTC	CASSATRSGGRGYNEQFF
TRBJ2-5	TRBV2	TRBD2	-	TGTGCCAGCAGTGAAGGGGTCGGGAGGCAGGGAGAGACCCAGTACTTC	CASSEGVGRQGETQYF
TRBJ2-3	TRBV12-3/TRBV12-4	-	few	TGTGCCAGCAGGGTAGGAGGAGATACGCAGTATTTT	CASRVGGDTQYF
TRBJ2-1	TRBV29-1	TRBD2	-	TGCAGCGTTGATAATAGCGGGGGTTACAATGAGCAGTTCTTC	CSVDNSGGYNEQFF